This TCR beta chain originates from a study of cytomegalovirus exposure and HLA in healthy donors. The PCR ran on 60 Vbeta and 13 Jbeta primers. Assay: immunoSEQ multiplex PCR; the TCRdb copy retains only in-frame clones and omits some. The repertoire holds 110,000 to 150,000 clones, with approximately 68% as singletons. Germline trimming cut 2 bases from V and 4 bases from J; bases unmatched to any gene: 7. The CDR3 length is 15 residues. Germline V gene data show CDR1 as MNHNY and CDR2 as SVGAGI (reference sequence). About this clone itself: Its antigen is undetermined.

Findings and limits, study-wide: The sole available immune exposure information was CMV serostatus. A link between a missense DCLRE1C variant and TCR beta V- and J-gene trimming emerged from a later analysis.

The sample was PBMCs. The TCR sequence derives from a man aged 35 to 55 in good health and CMV-seronegative. V is TRBV6-6 and J is TRBJ1-2, with 7 bases aligning to TRBD1. CDR3 in amino acids: CASSYARQGTYGYTF. CDR3 nucleotides: TGTGCCAGCAGTTACGCTAGACAGGGTACCTATGGCTACACCTTC.